This TCR beta chain was profiled in a study of cytomegalovirus exposure and HLA in healthy donors. Study findings and constraints: Earlier analysis looked at TCR beta V segments, and most were productive about 87% or about 30% of the time.

The PCR was carried out with 60 Vbeta primers and 13 Jbeta primers. The table came from immunoSEQ multiplex PCR; TCRdb's copy has only in-frame clones and leaves some out. The sample consists of fewer than 250,000 clones, around 79% of them appearing once. Details on this clone: Its matching antigen is unknown.

The V end was cut by 1 base, the J end by 5 bases, with 9 bases between. The CDR3 extends over 14 amino acids. Germline V lookup: CDR1 SGHTA, CDR2 FQGNSA. The origin of this receptor is a male donor in good health and CMV-seropositive. The chain couples TRBV7-2 to TRBJ2-4; TRBD2 is a possible D gene (5 bases). What was sequenced was PBMCs. The CDR3 spells CASSLGREQNIQYF. Written as DNA, the CDR3 is TGTGCCAGCAGCTTAGGACGGGAACAAAACATTCAGTACTTC.